This T cell receptor (beta chain) comes out of a study of vaccination and CD4 T cells after COVID-19. Whole-study context: Once diagnosed, patients had post-COVID samples drawn a median approximately 99 days later (range 35 to 161). Study results and limitations: Researchers report that 304 of 307 vaccine-specific clones in convalescent patients proved spike mono-reactive.

V was shortened by 1 base and J by 9 bases, with 10 bases between the two germline ends. Germline-derived CDR1 and CDR2 are SEHNR and FQNEAQ (reference sequence). The CDR3 length is 13 residues. Treatment indicated: roughly 10-day PBMC culture with coronavirus spike peptide pools or control peptides (ViraFEST assay). Per well, some 2 million PBMCs were cultured in the presence of approximately 10 IU/ml IL-2 and 9.5 to 10 ug/ml peptide pools. As regards this clonotype: The antigen remains undetermined.

The Oncomine TCR Beta short-read assay was applied to DNA of cultured CD4+ T cells. One entry per CDR3 protein, called by TCRdb with MiXCR from the PCR reads. The repertoire consists of about 18,000 distinct CDR3 sequences, with roughly 60% occurring once and the leading ten covering over 5%. This TCR was sampled from a human donor who had recovered from COVID-19. Sequencing was performed on CD4+ T cells from blood, cultured in vitro, taken before SARS-CoV-2 vaccination. The gene calls are TRBV7-9 and TRBJ2-1; TRBD2 is a possible D gene (5 bases). CDR3 protein: CASSLGEGIEQFF. CDR3 DNA sequence: TGTGCCAGCAGCTTAGGAGAGGGTATTGAGCAGTTCTTC.